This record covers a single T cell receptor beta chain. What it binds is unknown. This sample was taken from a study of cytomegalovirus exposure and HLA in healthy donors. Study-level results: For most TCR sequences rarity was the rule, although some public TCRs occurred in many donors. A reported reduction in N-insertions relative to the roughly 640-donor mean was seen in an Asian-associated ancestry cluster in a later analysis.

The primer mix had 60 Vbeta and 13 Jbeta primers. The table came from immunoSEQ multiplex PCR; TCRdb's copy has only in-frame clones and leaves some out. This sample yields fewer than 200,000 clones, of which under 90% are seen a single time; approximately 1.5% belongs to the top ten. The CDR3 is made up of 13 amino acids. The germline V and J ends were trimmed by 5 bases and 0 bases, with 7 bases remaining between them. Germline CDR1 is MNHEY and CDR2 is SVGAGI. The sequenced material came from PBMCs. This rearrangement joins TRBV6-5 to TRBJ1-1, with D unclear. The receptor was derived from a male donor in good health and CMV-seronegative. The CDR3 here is CASSEAVNTEAFF. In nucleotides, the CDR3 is TGTGCCAGCAGTGAGGCAGTGAACACTGAAGCTTTCTTT.